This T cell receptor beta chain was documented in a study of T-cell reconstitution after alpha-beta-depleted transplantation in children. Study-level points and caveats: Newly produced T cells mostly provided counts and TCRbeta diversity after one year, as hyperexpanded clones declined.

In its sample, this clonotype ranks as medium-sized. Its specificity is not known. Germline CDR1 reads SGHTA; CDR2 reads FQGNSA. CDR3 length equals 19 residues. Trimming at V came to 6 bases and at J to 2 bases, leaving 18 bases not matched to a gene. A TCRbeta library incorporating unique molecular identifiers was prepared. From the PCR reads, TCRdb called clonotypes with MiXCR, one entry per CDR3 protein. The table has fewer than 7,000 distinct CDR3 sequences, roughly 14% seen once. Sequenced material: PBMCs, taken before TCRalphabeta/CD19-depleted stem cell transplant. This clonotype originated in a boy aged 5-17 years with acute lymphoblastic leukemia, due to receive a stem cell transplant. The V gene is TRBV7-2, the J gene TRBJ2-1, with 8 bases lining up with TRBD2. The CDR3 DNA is TGTGCCAGCAGGGTACCGGCGGGAGGTCAGGGAGGAGCCTACAATGAGCAGTTCTTC. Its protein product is CASRVPAGGQGGAYNEQFF.